These T cell receptor beta chains were read from a single sample in a study of cytomegalovirus exposure and HLA in healthy donors. Sequencing was performed with immunoSEQ multiplex PCR; in TCRdb, only in-frame clones are kept and a portion is missing. The data show approximately 95,000 clones, 81% seen once. The sequenced sample consisted of PBMCs. These receptors were obtained from a woman in her 70s in good health and CMV-seropositive. Each CDR3 is given with its conserved first and last residue. The order of the fields is V gene, clone size, D gene, J gene, CDR3 protein, CDR3 DNA. D genes are given only for firm matches. Clone size is not always given. Where it is, it says once, few, many or a class for expanded clones.

>TRBV30|NA|NA|TRBJ2-1
CAWSPRDEQFF
TGTGCCTGGAGTCCTCGGGATGAGCAGTTCTTC
>TRBV27|NA|TRBD1|TRBJ2-7
CASSLTGGNLKYEQYF
TGTGCCAGCAGTTTAACAGGGGGGAACCTTAAGTACGAGCAGTACTTC
>TRBV11-2|NA|NA|TRBJ2-7
CASSLGGGSSYEQYF
TGTGCCAGCAGCTTAGGGGGAGGAAGCTCCTACGAGCAGTACTTC
>TRBV13|NA|TRBD2|TRBJ2-1
CASRASGPSSYNEQFF
TGTGCCAGCAGAGCTAGCGGTCCAAGCTCCTACAATGAGCAGTTCTTC
>TRBV11-3|NA|TRBD1|TRBJ2-1
CASSPSTGQRSYNEQFF
TGTGCCAGCAGCCCCTCGACGGGACAGAGATCTTACAATGAGCAGTTCTTC
>TRBV5-1|NA|TRBD1|TRBJ2-7
CASSFGQGANEQYF
TGCGCCAGCAGCTTTGGACAGGGGGCAAACGAGCAGTACTTC
>TRBV6-1|NA|NA|TRBJ2-3
CASSEPFESGHTDTQYF
TGTGCCAGCAGTGAACCCTTCGAGTCGGGTCACACAGATACGCAGTATTTT
>TRBV14|NA|NA|TRBJ2-1
CASSQGVLSYNEQFF
TGTGCCAGCAGCCAAGGAGTGCTATCCTACAATGAGCAGTTCTTC
>TRBV15|NA|NA|TRBJ2-7
CATSRGTGAYEQYF
TGTGCCACCAGCAGAGGAACGGGGGCCTACGAGCAGTACTTC
>TRBV4-1|NA|TRBD1|TRBJ2-7
CASSQGQGTTYEQYF
TGCGCCAGCAGCCAGGGACAGGGTACTACCTACGAGCAGTACTTC
>TRBV7-6|few|NA|TRBJ2-3
CASSFGREMADTQYF
TGTGCCAGCAGCTTTGGACGGGAGATGGCAGATACGCAGTATTTT
>TRBV28|NA|NA|TRBJ2-1
CASRSMYNEQFF
TGTGCCAGCAGATCTATGTACAATGAGCAGTTCTTC
>TRBV19|NA|TRBD1|TRBJ1-5
CASKTGGIGNQPQHF
TGTGCCAGTAAGACAGGGGGAATTGGCAATCAGCCCCAGCATTTT
>TRBV5-5|NA|TRBD1|TRBJ2-5
CASSLGDRGPQETQYF
TGTGCCAGCAGCTTGGGGGACAGGGGCCCCCAAGAGACCCAGTACTTC
>TRBV28|few|TRBD2|TRBJ2-7
CASSVAGSSYEQYF
TGTGCCAGCAGTGTAGCGGGATCCTCCTACGAGCAGTACTTC
>TRBV30|once|NA|TRBJ1-6
CAWGRDTVSNSPLHF
TGTGCCTGGGGCCGGGACACGGTCAGTAATTCACCCCTCCACTTT
>TRBV2|once|TRBD1|TRBJ2-7
CASRYRGNVAEQYF
TGTGCCAGCAGGTACAGGGGGAACGTCGCCGAGCAGTACTTC
>TRBV6-6|NA|NA|TRBJ2-5
CASSYSVLQETQYF
TGTGCCAGCAGTTATTCGGTTCTCCAAGAGACCCAGTACTTC
>TRBV5-6|NA|NA|TRBJ1-2
CASSLIGTWAGYTF
TGTGCCAGCAGCTTGATTGGGACTTGGGCTGGCTACACCTTC
>TRBV6-1|NA|NA|TRBJ2-7
CASQGGVESYEQYF
TGTGCCAGCCAAGGGGGGGTTGAGTCCTACGAGCAGTACTTC
>TRBV2|NA|TRBD2|TRBJ2-2
CASRREGSTGELFF
TGTGCCAGCAGGCGGGAGGGGAGCACCGGGGAGCTGTTTTTT
>TRBV30|NA|NA|TRBJ1-6
CAWSVLQDNSPLHF
TGTGCCTGGAGTGTTTTACAGGATAATTCACCCCTCCACTTT
>TRBV13|NA|NA|TRBJ2-7
CASSLKAFYEQYF
TGTGCCAGCAGCTTAAAAGCTTTCTACGAGCAGTACTTC
>TRBV7-9|NA|TRBD1|TRBJ1-4
CASSPGTGRDEKLFF
TGTGCCAGCAGCCCGGGGACAGGGCGGGATGAAAAACTGTTTTTT
>TRBV18|NA|NA|TRBJ2-5
CASSPGRSGEQYF
TGTGCCAGCTCACCGGGACGGTCGGGGGAGCAGTACTTC
>TRBV19|NA|NA|TRBJ1-1
CASSTTGLVTEAFF
TGTGCCAGTAGTACTACAGGGTTGGTAACTGAAGCTTTCTTT
>TRBV4-1|NA|NA|TRBJ2-3
CASSQVRATDTQYF
TGCGCCAGCAGCCAAGTGAGGGCCACAGATACGCAGTATTTT
>TRBV6-1|NA|NA|TRBJ2-2
CASSESRAHTGELFF
TGTGCCAGCAGTGAGTCCAGGGCCCACACCGGGGAGCTGTTTTTT
>TRBV11-2|once|TRBD2|TRBJ2-7
CASSLGTSGIYEQYF
TGTGCCAGCAGCTTAGGGACTAGCGGGATTTACGAGCAGTACTTC
>TRBV2|NA|TRBD2|TRBJ2-5
CASSPGTRDIETQYF
TGTGCCAGCAGCCCCGGGACTAGGGATATAGAGACCCAGTACTTC
>TRBV5-1|NA|TRBD2|TRBJ2-1
CASSWTSGDNEQFF
TGCGCCAGCAGCTGGACTAGCGGGGACAATGAGCAGTTCTTC
>TRBV5-6|few|NA|TRBJ2-6
CASSLDQGLAGANVLTF
TGTGCCAGCAGCTTGGACCAGGGATTAGCTGGGGCCAACGTCCTGACTTTC
>TRBV19|NA|TRBD1|TRBJ2-7
CASSPWTGGDEQYF
TGTGCCAGTAGTCCCTGGACAGGGGGCGACGAGCAGTACTTC
>TRBV2|NA|TRBD2|TRBJ2-2
CASSVRTAGGGGELFF
TGTGCCAGCAGTGTCCGTACAGCGGGAGGTGGCGGGGAGCTGTTTTTT
>TRBV18|NA|NA|TRBJ1-1
CASSPTGSGGKSEAFF
TGTGCCAGCTCACCGACGGGCTCGGGGGGAAAATCTGAAGCTTTCTTT
>TRBV15|NA|NA|TRBJ2-4
CATSRDFLGGPKNIQYF
TGTGCCACCAGCAGAGATTTTTTAGGGGGACCAAAAAACATTCAGTACTTC
>TRBV5-8|NA|NA|TRBJ2-7
CASSSGRTVREQYF
TGTGCCAGCAGCTCTGGTCGGACAGTTCGCGAGCAGTACTTC
>TRBV6-5|NA|TRBD1|TRBJ1-2
CASSYGTGGTYGYTF
TGTGCCAGCAGTTACGGGACAGGGGGTACCTATGGCTACACCTTC